The sequence of this T cell receptor (beta chain) was determined in a study of cytomegalovirus exposure and HLA in healthy donors. Study context: Earlier work reported 100 million or so unique TCR beta sequences from about 190 million T cells. There were 300 to 400 genotyped donors. Of these, roughly 80% fell in the genetic ancestry cluster associated with self-reported Caucasian donors.

Trimming removed 4 bases from V and 1 base from J; junction bases left unmatched: 4. Germline V lookup: CDR1 LNHNV, CDR2 YYDKDF (reference sequence). The CDR3 totals 16 residues. Of note for this clone: Its antigen is unknown.

The PCR made use of 60 Vbeta and 13 Jbeta primers. In the original workflow: As a later analysis found, there were approximately 80 million unique TCR beta chains, of which roughly 11 million were shared. The table came from immunoSEQ multiplex PCR; TCRdb's copy has only in-frame clones and leaves some out. For V, J and clone size, that table is used; D and trimming come from the DNA. Here the sample spans tens of thousands of clones, around 78% being singletons. Study-wide results and limits: A missense DCLRE1C variant was associated with V- and J-gene trimming of TCR beta chains in a later analysis, and an independent cohort replicated the association.

The source of this sequence is a man in his forties in good health and CMV-seronegative. The rearrangement links TRBV15 to TRBJ2-5; 12 bases match TRBD2. Sequencing was carried out using PBMCs. CDR3 DNA: TGTGCCACCAGCACCCTAGCGGGAGGGGGCCAAGAGACCCAGTACTTC. Its protein is CATSTLAGGGQETQYF.